This entry lists 7 T cell receptor beta chains sequenced from one sample in a study of PD-1 blockade in mismatch repair-deficient tumors. The protocol was immunoSEQ multiplex PCR, while the TCRdb copy is restricted to in-frame clones and leaves out a portion. This table has some 100,000 clones, over 65% appearing once. The material was peripheral blood, obtained roughly eight months after starting pembrolizumab. Receptors were obtained from an adult with mismatch repair-deficient cancer.

This clone has a handful of counts. The chain has TRBV12-5 and TRBJ1-5; possible D gene TRBD1, 5 bases. In germline, CDR1 is LGHNT, CDR2 FRNRAP. The CDR3 has 13 residues. Trimming cost V 6 bases and J 6 bases, with 12 bases left between them. The chain's CDR3 is CASGPTVTQPQHF. Here the CDR3 DNA reads TGTGCTAGTGGCCCGACAGTGACTCAGCCCCAGCATTTT.

This rearrangement joins TRBV4-3 to TRBJ1-5; a possible D gene is TRBD1 (6 bases). V lost 1 base to trimming and J lost 7 bases, with 11 bases between them. CDR3 length: 14 amino acids. The germline CDR1 and CDR2 sequences are LGHNA and YSLEER. As DNA, the CDR3 is TGCGCCAGCAGCCAAGCGCCAGGGGAACAGCCCCAGCATTTT. Its protein is CASSQAPGEQPQHF.

The V and J genes are TRBV9 and TRBJ2-1, with a tentative D call TRBD2 (5 bases). Germline-derived CDR1 and CDR2 are SGDLS and YYNGEE. The CDR3 spans 15 residues. V dropped 0 bases and J dropped 2 bases, with 9 bases sitting between them. CDR3 region: CASSVAGYAYNEQFF. In DNA, the CDR3 is TGTGCCAGCAGCGTAGCGGGATATGCCTACAATGAGCAGTTCTTC.

The chain joins TRBV5-1 to TRBJ2-7; tentatively, D is TRBD2 (6 bases). Germline V lookup: CDR1 SGHRS, CDR2 YFSETQ. This CDR3 comprises 14 residues. The ends were cut back, 0 bases at V and 6 bases at J, with 13 bases in the middle. CDR3 in DNA: TGCGCCAGCAGCTTGGCGGGAGCGGGCCGCGAGCAGTACTTC. It yields the protein CASSLAGAGREQYF.

The V call is TRBV9, the J call TRBJ2-2; perhaps D is TRBD1 or TRBD2 (6 bases each). The CDR3 sequence is 15 residues long. V lost 4 bases and J lost 5, with 15 bases in between. Germline CDR1 reads SGDLS; CDR2 reads YYNGEE. CDR3 sequence reads: CASSPSGAETGELFF. The CDR3 DNA reads as TGTGCCAGCAGCCCCTCGGGGGCCGAGACCGGGGAGCTGTTTTTT. Combining the CDR3 with reference TRBV9 and TRBJ2-2 gives the whole variable domain DSGVTQTPKHLITATGQRVTLRCSPRSGDLSVYWYQQSLDQGLQFLIQYYNGEERAKGNILERFSAQQFPDLHSELNLSSLELGDSALYFCASSPSGAETGELFFGEGSRLTVL.

The V and J genes are TRBV7-8 and TRBJ2-2; 9 bases are shared with TRBD1. Germline V gene sequence: CDR1 SGHVS, CDR2 FQNEAQ. This CDR3 spans 18 amino acids. The ends lost 1 base at V and 0 bases at J; junction bases unmatched: 6. As DNA, the CDR3 is TGTGCCAGCAGCTTAGACAGGGGGCTATTAGCGAACACCGGGGAGCTGTTTTTT. Translated, it gives CASSLDRGLLANTGELFF.

V usage is TRBV25-1 and J usage is TRBJ2-2; D is possibly TRBD1 or TRBD2 (5 bases each). CDR3 length equals 15 residues. Between the trimmed V and J ends, which lost 1 base and 3 bases, there was a span of 9 bases. Germline CDR1 and CDR2: MGHDK and SYGVNS. The CDR3 region is CASSEFRGDTGELFF. The CDR3 DNA follows: TGTGCCAGCAGTGAATTCCGAGGGGACACCGGGGAGCTGTTTTTT.